The 30 T cell receptor beta chains presented below share a single source sample, sequenced in a study of OX40 agonist ivuxolimab in advanced cancers. The repertoire was sequenced with immunoSEQ multiplex PCR; TCRdb's copy has only in-frame clones and lacks some. The profile shows tens of thousands of clones, 75% to 90% of them singletons. Material: CD4+ or CD8+ T cells sorted from blood, obtained in a trial of the OX40 agonist ivuxolimab. The source of these receptors is an adult with an advanced solid tumor such as melanoma, head and neck, liver or kidney cancer.

The chain carries TRBV5-1 and TRBJ2-3; 8 positions agree with TRBD1. Looked up from germline, CDR1 is SGHRS and CDR2 is YFSETQ. V lost 4 bases, J lost 11 bases, and 9 bases stayed unmatched. The CDR3 contains 13 residues. CDR3 coding DNA: TGCGCCAGCAGCGAAACAGGGGGGCCGAGGCAGTATTTT. It is translated as CASSETGGPRQYF. Variable domain in full (rest from reference TRBV5-1 and TRBJ2-3): KAGVTQTPRYLIKTRGQQVTLSCSPISGHRSVSWYQQTPGQGLQFLFEYFSETQRNKGNFPGRFSGRQFSNSRSEMNVSTLELGDSALYLCASSETGGPRQYFGPGTRLTVL.

This chain links TRBV5-6 with TRBJ1-1; D might be TRBD1 (6 bases). The CDR3 spans 14 residues. Germline V CDR1 and CDR2: SGHDT, YYEEEE. Deletions cut 4 bases from V and 7 bases from J, with 17 bases between. CDR3 sequence: CASSPDSGYFEAFF. The CDR3 DNA follows: TGTGCCAGCAGCCCGGACAGCGGCTACTTTGAAGCTTTCTTT.

The V call is TRBV5-5, the J call TRBJ2-5, with TRBD2 identical over 12 bases. The trim removed 4 bases at V and 1 base at J, leaving 5 bases unmatched. This CDR3 spans 16 amino acids. Germline V lookup: CDR1 SGHKS, CDR2 YYEKEE (reference sequence). The CDR3 region has the DNA TGTGCCAGCAGCCCACTAGCGGGGGGTTCCCAAGAGACCCAGTACTTC. Its protein product is CASSPLAGGSQETQYF.

The rearrangement links TRBV4-1 to TRBJ2-7; 13 positions agree with TRBD2. Trimming at V came to 4 bases and at J to 7 bases, leaving 7 bases not matched to a gene. The length of the CDR3 is 15 residues. CDR1 and CDR2 (germline): MGHRA, YSYEKL. This CDR3 reads CASSRYGTSGEEQYF. The CDR3 nucleotides read TGCGCCAGCAGCCGTTACGGGACTAGCGGGGAGGAGCAGTACTTC.

The rearrangement uses TRBV6-5 and TRBJ2-5; 8 positions agree with TRBD2. The V gene's germline CDR1 is MNHEY and CDR2 SVGAGI. The CDR3 totals 15 residues. V lost 5 bases, J lost 5 bases, and 10 bases stayed unmatched. The CDR3 coding sequence is TGTGCCAGCAGTGCCCGGATAGCGGGGTCGGAGACCCAGTACTTC. This codes for CASSARIAGSETQYF.

The chain uses TRBV5-1 and TRBJ1-2; D not certain. Trimming shortened V by 3 bases and J by 7 bases, and 7 bases separated the two germline ends. Per germline, CDR1 SGHRS and CDR2 YFSETQ. This CDR3 is 11 amino acids long. CDR3 amino acids: CASSSESGYTF. CDR3 DNA sequence: TGCGCCAGCAGCTCAGAAAGTGGCTACACCTTC.

The chain is built from TRBV18 and TRBJ2-7, with 10 nucleotides matching TRBD1. J lost 6 bases, V lost 5 bases, and 4 bases had no gene match. Germline CDR1 reads KGHSH; CDR2 reads LQKENI. The CDR3 length is 13 residues. The CDR3 here is CASSTRDRGEQYF. CDR3 bases: TGTGCCAGCTCAACTAGGGACAGGGGCGAGCAGTACTTC.

V and J are TRBV27 and TRBJ1-1; the D is unclear. The CDR3 runs to 12 residues. The V end was cut by 6 bases, the J end by 3 bases, with 8 bases between. Germline CDR1 MNHEY, CDR2 SMNVEV (reference sequence). The DNA of the CDR3 is TGTGCCAGCAGGGGGTTTGACACTGAAGCTTTCTTT. It encodes CASRGFDTEAFF.

This chain links TRBV30 with TRBJ1-1, with 9 bases aligning to TRBD1. The junction had 14 bases not matched to a gene; V was cut back by 5 bases and J by 10 bases. The CDR3 is 14 residues long. The germline V gene encodes CDR1 GTSNPN and CDR2 SVGIG (reference sequence). The CDR3 region is CAWLPGQGPEGAFF. Written as DNA, the CDR3 is TGTGCCTGGTTACCGGGACAGGGTCCTGAGGGAGCTTTCTTT.

The chain carries TRBV5-4 and TRBJ1-1; D uncertain. The CDR3 loop spans 13 amino acids. The V gene lost 2 bases and the J gene lost 3 bases, with 8 bases spanning the gap. CDR1 SGHNT and CDR2 YYREEE come from the germline V gene (reference sequence). Written as DNA, the CDR3 is TGTGCCAGCAGCTTAACAGCGGACACTGAAGCTTTCTTT. Its translation: CASSLTADTEAFF.

CDR3 sequence reads: CASSQGPLRLPRVKETQYF. CDR3 nucleotides: TGTGCCAGCAGCCAAGGTCCACTTCGACTCCCCCGGGTGAAAGAGACCCAGTACTTC. The rearrangement joins TRBV14 to TRBJ2-5; no firm D call. The CDR3 consists of 19 residues. CDR1 is SGHDN, CDR2 FVKESK, per germline. V lost 1 base and J 3 bases, leaving 24 bases between the germline ends.

The V gene is TRBV5-6, the J gene TRBJ2-5, with TRBD1 matching over 7 bases. Germline values: CDR1 SGHDT, CDR2 YYEEEE. Germline trimming cut 3 bases from V and 8 bases from J; bases unmatched to any gene: 4. The CDR3 totals 12 residues. The CDR3 protein is CASSSTGETQYF. DNA of the CDR3: TGTGCCAGCAGCTCCACAGGGGAAACCCAGTACTTC. The full variable domain, with the rest looked up from reference TRBV5-6 and TRBJ2-5, is DAGVTQSPTHLIKTRGQQVTLRCSPKSGHDTVSWYQQALGQGPQFIFQYYEEEERQRGNFPDRFSGHQFPNYSSELNVNALLLGDSALYLCASSSTGETQYFGPGTRLLVL.

This clone was observed a single time. The chain recombines TRBV18 with TRBJ2-3; the D call may be TRBD1 or TRBD2 (6 bases each). The V and J ends lost 2 bases and 3 bases respectively, with 9 bases between them. The CDR3 covers 14 residues. The germline V gene has CDR1 KGHSH and CDR2 LQKENI. CDR3 sequence: CASSPAGTTDTQYF. For the CDR3, the DNA is TGTGCCAGCTCACCAGCGGGGACAACAGATACGCAGTATTTT. Based on the CDR3 plus reference TRBV18 and TRBJ2-3, the full variable domain is NAGVMQNPRHLVRRRGQEARLRCSPMKGHSHVYWYRQLPEEGLKFMVYLQKENIIDESGMPKERFSAEFPKEGPSILRIQQVVRGDSAAYFCASSPAGTTDTQYFGPGTRLTVL.

This rearrangement joins TRBV29-1 to TRBJ2-1; D is possibly TRBD2 (6 bases). V was cut by 2 bases and J by 4 bases, with 12 bases left in between. The V gene's germline CDR1 is SQVTM and CDR2 ANQGSEA. The CDR3 is 14 amino acids. CDR3 nucleotide sequence: TGCAGCGTTGAATGGTCGGCGGGATACAATGAGCAGTTCTTC. Amino acids: CSVEWSAGYNEQFF.

The genes are TRBV29-1 and TRBJ1-1, with D tentatively TRBD1 (5 bases). The CDR3 contains 12 residues. With 7 bases removed from V and 5 bases from J, the gap between germline ends came to 14 bases. Germline values: CDR1 SQVTM, CDR2 ANQGSEA. The CDR3 loop is CSARTGDTEAFF. The CDR3 DNA is TGCAGCGCCCGGACGGGGGATACTGAAGCTTTCTTT.

This chain uses TRBV6-5 with TRBJ2-5; D gene uncertain. The assigned J gene may be wrong: the sequence end matches TRBJ2-7 better. The CDR3 extends over 13 amino acids. Germline CDR1 and CDR2: MNHEY and SVGAGI. Written as DNA, the CDR3 is TGTGCCAGCAGTTACGGTGGGTACTACGAGCAGTACTTC. Translated, it gives CASSYGGYYEQYF.

J is TRBJ2-7 and V is TRBV2; D unresolved. CDR1 is SNHLY and CDR2 is FYNNEI in the germline V gene. Trimming shortened V by 9 bases and J by 2 bases, and 17 bases separated the two germline ends. This CDR3 comprises 14 residues. The CDR3 DNA reads as TGTGCCAGTTTTTTCTTTGATTCAACCTACGAGCAGTACTTC. Amino acid sequence: CASFFFDSTYEQYF.

The chain joins TRBV2 to TRBJ2-3, with a possible D match to TRBD1 (5 bases). Germline assignment: CDR1 SNHLY and CDR2 FYNNEI. The CDR3 has 15 amino acids. The V and J ends lost 8 bases and 3 bases respectively, with 18 bases between them. The CDR3: CASSRAQGLTDTQYF. CDR3 bases: TGTGCCAGCTCCAGGGCTCAGGGTTTGACAGATACGCAGTATTTT.

The gene calls are TRBV5-1 and TRBJ2-5; D is perhaps TRBD1 or TRBD2 (5 bases each). The CDR3 spans 14 residues. CDR1 is SGHRS, CDR2 YFSETQ, per germline. Trimming left V 0 bases short and J 1 base short, with 7 bases between. The CDR3 sequence: CASSLGGIQETQYF. DNA for the CDR3: TGCGCCAGCAGCTTGGGGGGGATCCAAGAGACCCAGTACTTC. The full variable domain, completed using reference TRBV5-1 and TRBJ2-5, is KAGVTQTPRYLIKTRGQQVTLSCSPISGHRSVSWYQQTPGQGLQFLFEYFSETQRNKGNFPGRFSGRQFSNSRSEMNVSTLELGDSALYLCASSLGGIQETQYFGPGTRLLVL.

The V gene is TRBV18, the J gene TRBJ2-5; 10 bases fit TRBD2. The CDR3 has 15 residues. Germline V gene sequence: CDR1 KGHSH, CDR2 LQKENI. The J segment lost 2 bases and the V segment lost 3 bases, leaving 3 bases of the junction unmatched. The CDR3 reads CASSPQRGGQETQYF. DNA of the CDR3: TGTGCCAGCTCACCCCAGCGGGGGGGGCAAGAGACCCAGTACTTC.

V gene TRBV4-1 combines with J gene TRBJ2-7, with TRBD1 matching 8 bases. Trimming took 4 bases from V and 2 from J; bases not matched to a gene: 10. The germline CDR1 and CDR2 sequences are MGHRA and YSYEKL. The CDR3 is 16 amino acids. The CDR3 nucleotides are TGCGCCAGCAGCCGGGGAAGGACAGGGAATACCTACGAGCAGTACTTC. Translating gives CASSRGRTGNTYEQYF.

This chain links TRBV28 with TRBJ1-2; 8 bases are shared with TRBD1. V lost 4 bases to trimming and J lost 9 bases; unmatched junction nucleotides: 7. This CDR3 is built from 13 residues. CDR1 is MDHEN and CDR2 is SYDVKM in the germline V gene. The CDR3 DNA sequence: TGTGCCAGCAGTTCCCCGGACAGGGCACGCTACACCTTC. Residues: CASSSPDRARYTF.

The chain has TRBV5-1 and TRBJ1-1; no clear D gene. The CDR3 length is 14 residues. V was clipped by 4 bases and J by 1 base, with 11 bases between them. Germline lookup yields CDR1 SGHRS and CDR2 YFSETQ. The CDR3 coding sequence is TGCGCCAGCAGCCCTGTTTTGGGGAACACTGAAGCTTTCTTT. Encoded protein: CASSPVLGNTEAFF.

The chain has TRBV10-2 and TRBJ2-7; 7 bases fit TRBD1. This CDR3 has 16 amino acids. The J segment lost 5 bases and the V segment lost 2 bases, leaving 12 bases of the junction unmatched. Germline assignment: CDR1 WSHSY and CDR2 SAAADI. CDR3 bases: TGCGCCAGCAGTGAGCGGACAGGTGCGAATTCTGACGAGCAGTACTTC. It specifies CASSERTGANSDEQYF.

The chain uses TRBV4-3 and TRBJ2-5, with D maybe TRBD2 (5 bases). The CDR3 has 15 amino acids. V lost 2 bases, J lost 4 bases, and 14 bases lay in between. CDR1 and CDR2 from the germline V gene are LGHNA and YSLEER. The CDR3 DNA sequence: TGCGCCAGCAGCCAATCGGGCGTCCGGGGAGAGACCCAGTACTTC. Its protein product is CASSQSGVRGETQYF.

CDR3 in DNA: TGTGCCAGTAGTCCGGTGGGCACAGATACGCAGTATTTT. This translates into CASSPVGTDTQYF. The V call is TRBV19, the J call TRBJ2-3, with no clear D. Per germline, CDR1 LNHDA and CDR2 SQIVND (reference sequence). The V end was cut by 5 bases, the J end by 1 base, with 7 bases between. The length of the CDR3 is 13 residues.

V gene TRBV5-4 combines with J gene TRBJ1-2; TRBD1 matches 11 bases. The CDR3 sequence is 13 residues long. CDR1 SGHNT and CDR2 YYREEE come from the germline V gene (reference sequence). V lost 4 bases, J lost 9 bases, and 5 bases stayed unmatched. CDR3 loop: CASSKGQGDSYTF. The CDR3 DNA reads as TGTGCCAGCAGCAAGGGACAGGGGGATAGCTACACCTTC.

This clone appeared a few times. At one boundary the junction diverges from the germline segment, which might be a read error. V and J are TRBV5-1 and TRBJ2-2; D may be TRBD2 (5 bases). The germline V gene has CDR1 SGHRS and CDR2 YFSETQ. This CDR3 has 15 residues. CDR3: CASTLRTQDTGELFF. CDR3 DNA: TGCGCCAGCACCTTGCGGACTCAGGACACCGGGGAGCTGTTTTTT. Combining the CDR3 with reference TRBV5-1 and TRBJ2-2 gives the whole variable domain KAGVTQTPRYLIKTRGQQVTLSCSPISGHRSVSWYQQTPGQGLQFLFEYFSETQRNKGNFPGRFSGRQFSNSRSEMNVSTLELGDSALYLCASTLRTQDTGELFFGEGSRLTVL.

This clone occurred a few times. The rearrangement links TRBV7-8 to TRBJ1-5, with D unclear. V lost 2 bases to trimming and J lost 2 bases, with 25 bases between them. CDR3 size: 20 residues. The germline V gene has CDR1 SGHVS and CDR2 FQNEAQ. CDR3 nucleotides: TGTGCCAGCAGCTTATCCAACCCCATTTTGGCCAGCCGACGCAATCAGCCCCAGCATTTT. As protein: CASSLSNPILASRRNQPQHF.

This clone showed up just once. The gene calls are TRBV5-4 and TRBJ2-5; no definite D call. Deletions cut 0 bases from V and 0 bases from J, with 6 bases between. Germline assignment: CDR1 SGHNT and CDR2 YYREEE (reference sequence). The CDR3 has 14 amino acids. The CDR3 here is CASSLAANQETQYF. CDR3 in DNA: TGTGCCAGCAGCTTGGCAGCGAACCAAGAGACCCAGTACTTC.